The 21 T cell receptor beta chains below all came from one sample that was sequenced in a study of T cell repertoires in ileal Crohn's disease. Time point noted: neoterminal ileum biopsy at postoperative endoscopy, about 6 months after surgery. The table came from immunoSEQ multiplex PCR; TCRdb's copy has only in-frame clones and leaves some out. Among some 10,000 clones listed, roughly 80% were seen once. Sequencing was performed on ileal tissue. These receptors came from an adult with Crohn's disease.

This clone was detected only once. V and J are TRBV5-1 and TRBJ2-7; 12 bases line up with TRBD1. The CDR3 spans 15 residues. The germline gives CDR1 SGHRS, CDR2 YFSETQ. Losses at the gene ends were 3 bases for V and 6 bases for J; bases not matched to a gene: 7. CDR3 region: CASSSQGTGGGEQYF. The CDR3 DNA is TGCGCCAGCAGCTCCCAGGGGACAGGGGGCGGCGAGCAGTACTTC.

The chain recombines TRBV7-2 with TRBJ2-7; 8 bases align to TRBD2. This CDR3 is built from 14 residues. From germline, CDR1 is SGHTA and CDR2 FQGNSA. J lost 7 bases, V lost 3 bases, and 8 bases had no gene match. The CDR3 coding sequence is TGTGCCAGCAGCTTCGGGACTAGTGAGGGGGAGCAGTACTTC. As protein: CASSFGTSEGEQYF.

The CDR3 region has the DNA TGTGCCAGCAGCCCTGGGACAGGGATCGGTCAGCCCCAGCATTTT. This sequence encodes CASSPGTGIGQPQHF. This chain uses TRBV6-5 with TRBJ1-5, with 9 bases lining up with TRBD1. Germline V gene sequence: CDR1 MNHEY, CDR2 SVGAGI. The CDR3 runs 15 residues. J was trimmed by 6 bases and V by 6 bases; bases with no gene match: 9.

V gene TRBV23-1 combines with J gene TRBJ2-5; D unresolved. TRBV23-1 qualifies as an ORF whose function is uncertain. This CDR3 region has 13 residues. V was shortened by 4 bases and J by 0 bases, with 6 bases between the two germline ends. The CDR3 bases are TGCGCCAGCAGTCGACTGCACCAAGAGACCCAGTACTTC. As protein: CASSRLHQETQYF.

A few counts support this clone. The rearrangement links TRBV7-3 to TRBJ2-3, with a weak D call TRBD2 (6 bases). V shed 2 bases and J shed 2 bases, with 14 bases lying between them. CDR3 length: 16 residues. Germline V gene sequence: CDR1 SGHTA, CDR2 FQGTGA. CDR3 nucleotides: TGTGCCAGCAGCTTAGGGGCTAGCGAGATCACAGATACGCAGTATTTT. Protein sequence: CASSLGASEITDTQYF.

J is TRBJ2-1 and V is TRBV4-1, with TRBD1 matching 7 bases. The CDR3 is 18 amino acids. Germline V lookup: CDR1 MGHRA, CDR2 YSYEKL. V was pared by 1 base and J by 7 bases, with 16 bases of the junction left unmatched. Written as DNA, the CDR3 is TGCGCCAGCAGCCAAGGCATCCCTGTAACCGGGACAGCGAATGAGCAGTTCTTC. Protein product: CASSQGIPVTGTANEQFF.

The rearrangement uses TRBV6-4 and TRBJ1-1; TRBD1 might be the D (5 bases). V was shortened by 6 bases and J by 0 bases, with 14 bases between the two germline ends. Germline values: CDR1 MRHNA, CDR2 SNTAGT. This CDR3 has 15 amino acids. CDR3 in DNA: TGTGCCAGCAGACTACACGGACAAATGAACACTGAAGCTTTCTTT. This sequence encodes CASRLHGQMNTEAFF.

This clone came up once. This chain uses TRBV28 with TRBJ1-2, with D perhaps TRBD1 (5 bases). The CDR3 is 14 residues long. V lost 7 bases, J lost 8 bases, and 20 bases lay in between. Germline lookup yields CDR1 MDHEN and CDR2 SYDVKM. This CDR3 is CASTTRGGLGGYTF. CDR3 coding DNA: TGTGCCAGCACAACACGGGGGGGTTTGGGAGGCTACACCTTC.

The chain joins TRBV6-1 to TRBJ2-5, with 7 bases lining up with TRBD2. The J call is in doubt because the DNA end fits TRBJ2-7 better. Germline V gives CDR1 MNHNS, CDR2 SASEGT. This CDR3 contains 13 residues. The CDR3 region is CASGRAGNYEQYF. The CDR3 nucleotides read TGTGCCAGCGGGAGGGCTGGGAACTACGAGCAGTACTTC.

V is TRBV7-8 and J is TRBJ2-3; TRBD1 matches at 8 bases. Trimming removed 5 bases from V and 0 bases from J; junction bases left unmatched: 7. The germline V gene has CDR1 SGHVS and CDR2 FQNEAQ. The CDR3 contains 16 residues. CDR3 residues: CASSARQGMSTDTQYF. The CDR3 coding sequence is TGTGCCAGCAGCGCCAGACAGGGGATGAGCACAGATACGCAGTATTTT. The variable domain in full, completed from reference TRBV7-8 and TRBJ2-3, reads GAGVSQSPRYKVAKRGQDVALRCDPISGHVSLFWYQQALGQGPEFLTYFQNEAQLDKSGLPSDRFFAERPEGSVSTLKIQRTQQEDSAVYLCASSARQGMSTDTQYFGPGTRLTVL.

The CDR3 spells CASSSTSGSFYEQYF. The CDR3 coding sequence is TGTGCCAGCAGCTCTACTAGCGGGAGTTTCTACGAGCAGTACTTC. This chain links TRBV5-6 with TRBJ2-7; 11 bases match TRBD2. The J segment lost 3 bases and the V segment lost 3 bases, leaving 5 bases of the junction unmatched. The CDR3 has 15 amino acids. Looked up from germline, CDR1 is SGHDT and CDR2 is YYEEEE.

The CDR3 region is CASSPTTNYGYTF. CDR3 in DNA: TGTGCCAGCAGCCCGACTACTAACTATGGCTACACCTTC. The rearrangement uses TRBV6-5 and TRBJ1-2; no reliable D call. From germline, CDR1 is MNHEY and CDR2 SVGAGI. CDR3 length equals 13 residues. V was shortened by 6 bases and J by 0 bases, with 8 bases between the two germline ends.

This chain joins TRBV6-6 and TRBJ1-1; a possible D gene is TRBD1 (5 bases). This CDR3 is 14 amino acids long. V gave up 4 bases and J gave up 6 bases, with 15 bases separating them. Germline CDR1 and CDR2: MNHNY and SVGAGI (reference sequence). The CDR3, as DNA: TGTGCCAGCAGTTTCTCAGGCAGGGCGCCTGAAGCTTTCTTT. It codes for CASSFSGRAPEAFF.

The chain couples TRBV10-3 to TRBJ2-2, with 7 bases matching TRBD1. The CDR3 is 15 amino acids. Trimming at V came to 6 bases and at J to 3 bases, leaving 7 bases not matched to a gene. Germline V gives CDR1 ENHRY, CDR2 SYGVKD. CDR3 loop: CAISPGGRDTGELFF. The CDR3 DNA is TGTGCCATCAGCCCAGGGGGAAGGGACACCGGGGAGCTGTTTTTT.

V is TRBV6-5 and J is TRBJ1-1; 7 nucleotides agree with TRBD1. This CDR3 contains 15 residues. Germline assignment: CDR1 MNHEY and CDR2 SVGAGI. J lost 0 bases, V lost 4 bases, and 5 bases had no gene match. As DNA, the CDR3 is TGTGCCAGCAGTTCAAACAGGGGCATGAACACTGAAGCTTTCTTT. It encodes CASSSNRGMNTEAFF.

This clone was found a few times. The chain combines TRBV7-8 with TRBJ2-5, with TRBD1 matching over 7 bases. The end of the DNA aligns better with TRBJ2-7, so the J call may be wrong. Looked up from germline, CDR1 is SGHVS and CDR2 is FQNEAQ. There are 13 residues in the CDR3. CDR3 in amino acids: CASSPTGIGEQYF. CDR3 coding DNA: TGTGCCAGCAGCCCGACAGGGATAGGCGAGCAGTACTTC.

This chain connects TRBV5-5 to TRBJ2-7; 9 positions agree with TRBD1. V lost 2 bases to trimming and J lost 2 bases; unmatched junction nucleotides: 2. CDR1 is SGHKS and CDR2 is YYEKEE in the germline V gene (reference sequence). This CDR3 has 14 residues. CDR3 coding DNA: TGTGCCAGCAGCTTCGGACAGGGGCCCTACGAGCAGTACTTC. This codes for CASSFGQGPYEQYF.

This clone is a singleton in its sample. J is TRBJ2-5 and V is TRBV19; D may be TRBD2 (6 bases). With the DNA end fitting TRBJ2-7 better, the J assignment may be wrong. The germline gives CDR1 LNHDA, CDR2 SQIVND (reference sequence). This CDR3 is 15 amino acids long. In DNA, the CDR3 is TGTGCCAGTAGTAAAGGGCGGGGAACGATCTACGAGCAGTACTTC. This codes for CASSKGRGTIYEQYF.

This clone appeared a single time. The chain uses TRBV21-1 and TRBJ2-1; TRBD2 reflects the table's D call only, with no check against the DNA. TRBV21-1 is shown as a pseudogene. The CDR3 length is 14 residues. CDR3 region: CASSRVEYANEQFF. The CDR3 nucleotides are TGTGCCAGCAGCAGAGTAGAGTATGCCAATGAGCAGTTCTTC.

The chain has TRBV7-9 and TRBJ2-2, with D perhaps TRBD2 (5 bases). Germline V lookup: CDR1 SEHNR, CDR2 FQNEAQ (reference sequence). This CDR3 spans 14 amino acids. The ends were cut back, 2 bases at V and 5 bases at J, with 9 bases in the middle. CDR3 sequence: CASSLSRGTGELFF. In nucleotides, the CDR3 is TGTGCCAGCAGCTTATCGAGAGGGACCGGGGAGCTGTTTTTT. Drawing the rest from reference TRBV7-9 and TRBJ2-2, the complete variable domain is DTGVSQNPRHKITKRGQNVTFRCDPISEHNRLYWYRQTLGQGPEFLTYFQNEAQLEKSRLLSDRFSAERPKGSFSTLEIQRTEQGDSAMYLCASSLSRGTGELFFGEGSRLTVL.

This clone was detected once. The chain couples TRBV5-6 to TRBJ2-2; TRBD1 aligns across 11 bases. The ends lost 0 bases at V and 5 bases at J; junction bases unmatched: 3. This CDR3 spans 16 amino acids. Germline lookup yields CDR1 SGHDT and CDR2 YYEEEE. The CDR3 DNA is TGTGCCAGCAGCTTGGGGGACAGGGGGAATACCGGGGAGCTGTTTTTT. This sequence encodes CASSLGDRGNTGELFF.